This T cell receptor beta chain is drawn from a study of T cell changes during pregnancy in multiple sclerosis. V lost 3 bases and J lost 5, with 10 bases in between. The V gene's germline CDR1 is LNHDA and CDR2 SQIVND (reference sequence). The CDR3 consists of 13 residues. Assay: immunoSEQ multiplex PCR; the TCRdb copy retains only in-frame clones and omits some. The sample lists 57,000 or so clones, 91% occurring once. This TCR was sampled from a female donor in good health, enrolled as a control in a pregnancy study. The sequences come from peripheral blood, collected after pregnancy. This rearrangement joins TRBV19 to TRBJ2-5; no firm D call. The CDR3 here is CASSMTSRETQYF. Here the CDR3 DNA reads TGTGCCAGTAGTATGACAAGTCGTGAGACCCAGTACTTC.